This T cell receptor beta chain was identified in a study of shared clonotypes between healthy human individuals. The CDR3 contains 14 residues. Germline V gene data show CDR1 as SEHNR and CDR2 as FQNEAQ (reference sequence). V shed 8 bases and J shed 2 bases, with 14 bases lying between them. Using approximately 190 ng DNA, 32,000 or so T cell genomes, the sorted-subset replicate PCRs were run. Sequencing used immunoSEQ multiplex PCR; TCRdb keeps in-frame clones, though not all of them. The data contain 330,000 or so clones, around 74% of them singletons. This clone was counted between two and nine times. Its specificity is not known. Findings and limits, study-wide: Shared clonotypes across all four donors exceeded non-shared ones in generation probability.

The sequence was collected from a man under 40 in good health. The sequenced material came from memory CD4+ T cells sorted from blood. Noted subset: CD45RA-negative fraction. The chain uses TRBV7-9 and TRBJ2-3, with D tentatively TRBD2 (6 bases). CDR3 DNA: TGTGCCAGCCGCGTTAGCGGAAACACAGATACGCAGTATTTT. It codes for CASRVSGNTDTQYF.